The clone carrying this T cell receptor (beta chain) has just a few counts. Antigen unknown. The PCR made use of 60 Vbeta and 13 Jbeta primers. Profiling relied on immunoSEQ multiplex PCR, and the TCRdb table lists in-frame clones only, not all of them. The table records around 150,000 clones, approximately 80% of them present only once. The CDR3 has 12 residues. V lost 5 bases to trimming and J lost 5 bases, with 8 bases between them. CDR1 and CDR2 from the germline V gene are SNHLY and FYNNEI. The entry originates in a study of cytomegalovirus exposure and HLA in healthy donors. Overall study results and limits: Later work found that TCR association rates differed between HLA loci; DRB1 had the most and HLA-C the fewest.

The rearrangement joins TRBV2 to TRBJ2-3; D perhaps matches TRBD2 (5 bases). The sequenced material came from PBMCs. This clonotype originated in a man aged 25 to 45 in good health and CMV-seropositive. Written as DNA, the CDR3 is TGTGCCAGCAGTTTAGCGTTAGATACGCAGTATTTT. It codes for CASSLALDTQYF.